This TCR beta chain was documented in a study of T cell repertoires in cytomegalovirus infection. Turning to the study itself: Researchers turned to recently identified HLA-C-restricted CMV epitopes as well as well-studied HLA-B-restricted ones. Through public TCR beta signatures, both CMV infection and matching HLA type were indicated.

Worth noting for this clonotype: The antigen is unknown.

Notes on the study in general: Across the ex vivo response, the dominant clonotypes were HLA-C-restricted CMV-specific TCR beta clonotypes.

Losses at the gene ends were 7 bases for V and 2 bases for J; bases not matched to a gene: 6. The CDR3 totals 13 residues. Germline V gene data show CDR1 as SQVTM and CDR2 as ANQGSEA. Using its own MiXCR run on the reads, TCRdb lists one record per CDR3 protein. This sample has hundreds of thousands of distinct CDR3 sequences, with 25% to 30% found just once. The TCR comes from a human donor in good health (CMV status not recorded). Some clones in this sample may be carry-over from other donors' samples. Sequenced here: cultured PBMCs, sampled from culture after CMV antigen stimulation. The gene calls are TRBV29-1 and TRBJ2-3; 7 bases line up with TRBD1. The CDR3: CSGGGYNTDTQYF. The CDR3 DNA reads TGCAGCGGAGGGGGCTATAACACAGATACGCAGTATTTT.